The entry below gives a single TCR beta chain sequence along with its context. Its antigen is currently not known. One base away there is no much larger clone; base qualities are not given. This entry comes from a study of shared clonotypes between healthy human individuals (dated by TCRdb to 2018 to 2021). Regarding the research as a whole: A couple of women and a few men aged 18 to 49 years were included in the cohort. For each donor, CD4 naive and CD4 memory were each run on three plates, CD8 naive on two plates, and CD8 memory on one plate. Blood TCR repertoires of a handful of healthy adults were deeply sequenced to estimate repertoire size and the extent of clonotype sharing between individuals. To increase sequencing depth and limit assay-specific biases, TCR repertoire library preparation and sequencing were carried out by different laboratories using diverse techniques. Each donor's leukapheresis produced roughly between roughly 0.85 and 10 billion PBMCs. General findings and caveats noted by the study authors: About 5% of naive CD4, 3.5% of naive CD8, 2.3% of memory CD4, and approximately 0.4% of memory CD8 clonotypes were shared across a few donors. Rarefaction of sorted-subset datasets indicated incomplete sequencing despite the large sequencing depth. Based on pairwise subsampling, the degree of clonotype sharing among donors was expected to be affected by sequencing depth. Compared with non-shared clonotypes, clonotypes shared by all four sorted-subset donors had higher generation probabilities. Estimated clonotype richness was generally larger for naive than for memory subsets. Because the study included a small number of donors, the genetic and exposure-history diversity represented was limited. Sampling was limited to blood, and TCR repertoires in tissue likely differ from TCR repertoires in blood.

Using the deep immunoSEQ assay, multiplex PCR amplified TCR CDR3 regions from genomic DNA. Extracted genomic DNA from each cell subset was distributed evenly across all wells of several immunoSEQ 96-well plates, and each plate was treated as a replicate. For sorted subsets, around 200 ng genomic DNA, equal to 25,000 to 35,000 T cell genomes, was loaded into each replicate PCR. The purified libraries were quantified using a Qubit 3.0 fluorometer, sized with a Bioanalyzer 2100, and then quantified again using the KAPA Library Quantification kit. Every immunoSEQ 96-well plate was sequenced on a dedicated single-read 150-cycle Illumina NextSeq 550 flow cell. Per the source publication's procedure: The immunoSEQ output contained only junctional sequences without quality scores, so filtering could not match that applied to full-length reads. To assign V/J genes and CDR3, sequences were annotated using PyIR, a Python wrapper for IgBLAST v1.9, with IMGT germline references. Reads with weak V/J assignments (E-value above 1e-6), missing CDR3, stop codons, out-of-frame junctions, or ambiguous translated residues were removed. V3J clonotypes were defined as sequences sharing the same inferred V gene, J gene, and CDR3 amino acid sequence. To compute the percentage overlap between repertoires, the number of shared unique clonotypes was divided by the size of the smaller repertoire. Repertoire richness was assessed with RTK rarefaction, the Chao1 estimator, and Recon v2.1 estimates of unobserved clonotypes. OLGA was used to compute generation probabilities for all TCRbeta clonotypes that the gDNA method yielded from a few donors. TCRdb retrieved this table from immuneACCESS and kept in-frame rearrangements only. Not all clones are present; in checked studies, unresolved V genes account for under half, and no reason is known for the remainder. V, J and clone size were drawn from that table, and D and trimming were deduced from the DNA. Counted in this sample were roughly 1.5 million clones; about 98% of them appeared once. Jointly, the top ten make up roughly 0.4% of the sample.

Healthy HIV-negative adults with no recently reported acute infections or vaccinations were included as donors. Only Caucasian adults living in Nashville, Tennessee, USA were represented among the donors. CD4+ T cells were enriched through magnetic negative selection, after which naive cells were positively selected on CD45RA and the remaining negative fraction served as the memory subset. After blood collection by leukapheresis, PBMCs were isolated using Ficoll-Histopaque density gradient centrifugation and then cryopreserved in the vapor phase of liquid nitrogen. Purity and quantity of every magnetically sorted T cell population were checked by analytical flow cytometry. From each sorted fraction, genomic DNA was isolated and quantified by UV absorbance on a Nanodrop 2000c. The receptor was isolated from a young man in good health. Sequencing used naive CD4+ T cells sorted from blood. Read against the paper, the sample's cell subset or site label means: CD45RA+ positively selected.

Here is the DNA: TGTGCCAGCAGCTTAGGTCAGAGCCTGGACACAGATACGCAGTATTTT. Its translation is CASSLGQSLDTDTQYF. This receptor chain uses TRBV7-7 and TRBJ2-3; there is no confident call for the D gene. The junction carries 13 bases between V and J, which are trimmed by 1 base and 2 bases respectively. The CDR3 goes from the cysteine to the phenylalanine over 16 residues. Only the CDR3 region is kept as DNA, spanning 48 bases read in frame from base 1. The germline V gene (reference sequence) specifies SSHAT as CDR1 and FNYEAQ as CDR2.